This T cell receptor beta chain appears in the sequencing data of a study of human T cells and chemical hapten exposure. Ten or more counts support this clonotype. The time point was: pre-sensitization, week 0. Specified treatment: therapeutic diphenylcyclopropenone sensitization with weekly scalp DPC. TCRdb reprocessed the RACE reads via MiXCR and lists one record per CDR3 protein. Counted here are some 250,000 distinct CDR3 sequences, approximately 8% occurring once; the ten biggest clones make up 1.2%. The source was whole blood, collected in connection with sensitization to the hapten diphenylcyclopropenone (DPC). This clonotype was obtained from a young man with alopecia areata. Some clones in this sample may be carry-over from other donors' samples.

The CDR3, as DNA: TGTGCCAGCAGACCAGGGGTAGCCAAAAACATTCAGTACTTC. Translation: CASRPGVAKNIQYF. V is TRBV6-2 or TRBV6-3 and J is TRBJ2-4; D is possibly TRBD1 (6 bases). The V and J ends lost 6 bases and 0 bases respectively, with 9 bases between them. This CDR3 contains 14 residues. Per germline, CDR1 MNHEY and CDR2 SVGEGT.